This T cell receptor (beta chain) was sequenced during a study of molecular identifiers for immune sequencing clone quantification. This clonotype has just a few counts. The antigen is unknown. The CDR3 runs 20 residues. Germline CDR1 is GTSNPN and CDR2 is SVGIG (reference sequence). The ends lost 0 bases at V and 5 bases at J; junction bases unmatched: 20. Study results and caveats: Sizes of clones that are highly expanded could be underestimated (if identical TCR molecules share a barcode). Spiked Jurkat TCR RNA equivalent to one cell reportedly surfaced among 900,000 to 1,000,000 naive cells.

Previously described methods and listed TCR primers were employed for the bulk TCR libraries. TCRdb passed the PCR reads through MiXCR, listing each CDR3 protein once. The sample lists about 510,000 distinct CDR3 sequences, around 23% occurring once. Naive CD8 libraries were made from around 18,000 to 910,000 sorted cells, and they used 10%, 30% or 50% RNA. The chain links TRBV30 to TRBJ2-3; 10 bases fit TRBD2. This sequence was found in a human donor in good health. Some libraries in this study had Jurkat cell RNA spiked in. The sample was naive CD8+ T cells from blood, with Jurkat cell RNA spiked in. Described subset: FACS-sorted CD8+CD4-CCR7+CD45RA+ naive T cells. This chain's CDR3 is CAWSVRALTVASGGKDTQYF. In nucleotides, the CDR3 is TGTGCCTGGAGTGTACGGGCTCTAACGGTGGCTAGCGGGGGAAAAGATACGCAGTATTTT.